Below, 21 T cell receptor beta chains from the same sample are listed, as sequenced in a study of blood T cell repertoires in COVID-19. Measured with immunoSEQ multiplex PCR; TCRdb has only the in-frame clones, and not every one. The data hold roughly 150,000 clones, with over 80% observed a single time. The source material was PBMCs or T cells enriched from blood (not recorded which). These receptors all stem from a man between 70 and 80 years old who had been exposed to COVID-19.

In regard to this clone: It is unclear where the CDR3 begins or ends on the DNA, so no DNA is shown, and the CDR3 is as TCRdb lists it. The chain joins TRBV1 to TRBJ1-1; the listed D gene, TRBD1, was not tested against the DNA. TRBV1 represents a pseudogene. The CDR3 numbers 17 amino acids, ends counted. The CDR3 reads CTSSQVGTGTLNTEAFF.

V gene TRBV3-1 (or the pseudogene TRBV3-2) combines with J gene TRBJ1-3, with TRBD1 as a possible D gene (5 bases). Germline CDR1 reads LGHDT; CDR2 reads YNNKEL (reference sequence). Trimming removed 4 bases at V and 1 base at J, with 8 bases between. The CDR3 length is 14 residues. Here the CDR3 DNA reads TGTGCCAGCAGCCGGAAGGGGTCTGGAAACACCATATATTTT. This codes for CASSRKGSGNTIYF.

This rearrangement joins TRBV12-3 or TRBV12-4 to TRBJ1-1; 8 bases are a match to TRBD1. V lost 9 bases, J lost 9 bases, and 6 bases stayed unmatched. This CDR3 has 11 residues. The CDR3 reads CASHNRGKAFF. The CDR3 nucleotides read TGTGCCAGTCACAACAGGGGGAAAGCTTTCTTT.

The chain joins TRBV20-1 to TRBJ2-7; no clear D. The CDR3 has 11 amino acids. Trimming left V 5 bases short and J 7 bases short, with 12 bases between. Per the germline V gene, CDR1 is DFQATT and CDR2 is SNEGSKA (reference sequence). CDR3 in amino acids: CSAVARQEQYF. CDR3 nucleotides: TGCAGTGCTGTAGCTCGCCAGGAGCAGTACTTC.

This chain uses TRBV15 with TRBJ2-1, with D uncertain. The germline V gene has CDR1 LNHNV and CDR2 YYDKDF (reference sequence). The CDR3 is 15 residues long. V was cut by 1 base and J by 1 base, with 8 bases left in between. The CDR3 here is CATSRGSASYNEQFF. DNA of the CDR3: TGTGCCACCAGCAGAGGGAGTGCTTCCTACAATGAGCAGTTCTTC. Together with reference TRBV15 and TRBJ2-1, the CDR3 gives the full variable domain: DAMVIQNPRYQVTQFGKPVTLSCSQTLNHNVMYWYQQKSSQAPKLLFHYYDKDFNNEADTPDNFQSRRPNTSFCFLDIRSPGLGDTAMYLCATSRGSASYNEQFFGPGTRLTVL.

The gene calls are TRBV18 and TRBJ2-7; D gene ambiguous. Trimming cost V 2 bases and J 4 bases, with 6 bases left between them. Germline values: CDR1 KGHSH, CDR2 LQKENI. The CDR3 consists of 12 residues. CDR3 coding DNA: TGTGCCAGCTCACCAGGCCCATACGAGCAGTACTTC. Translated: CASSPGPYEQYF.

The chain has TRBV6-2 or TRBV6-3 and TRBJ2-5; a weak D match, TRBD1 (6 bases). There are 17 residues in the CDR3. CDR1 is MNHEY, CDR2 SVGEGT, per germline. V was cut by 2 bases and J by 3 bases, with 19 bases left in between. The CDR3 protein is CASSYITGSAAEETQYF. The CDR3 DNA reads TGTGCCAGCAGTTACATTACAGGGAGCGCCGCCGAAGAGACCCAGTACTTC.

The rearrangement joins TRBV9 to TRBJ2-3, with 11 positions matching TRBD2. Germline CDR1 SGDLS, CDR2 YYNGEE. The CDR3 contains 16 residues. The V gene end was trimmed by 3 bases and the J gene end by 7 bases; junction bases not matched to a gene: 10. Here the CDR3 reads CASSETSGAPGNTQYF. CDR3 nucleotides: TGTGCCAGCAGCGAGACTAGCGGGGCGCCTGGGAATACGCAGTATTTT.

The chain combines TRBV29-1 with TRBJ2-6; tentatively, D is TRBD1 (6 bases). This CDR3 spans 14 amino acids. V gave up 6 bases and J gave up 2 bases, with 11 bases separating them. CDR1 is SQVTM, CDR2 ANQGSEA, per germline. As DNA, the CDR3 is TGCAGCGTGGATGACAGGACTGGGGCCAACGTCCTGACTTTC. Translating it yields CSVDDRTGANVLTF.

This clone was seen only once. The V and J genes are TRBV27 and TRBJ2-7, with TRBD2 identical over 7 bases. CDR1 is MNHEY and CDR2 is SMNVEV in the germline V gene (reference sequence). The CDR3 is 12 amino acids. J gave up 7 bases and V 5 bases, and 5 bases lay outside the gene matches. CDR3 protein: CASSPSGIEQYF. In DNA form, the CDR3 reads TGTGCCAGCAGTCCTAGCGGAATAGAGCAGTACTTC.

The CDR3: CATSDPTGGTDTQYF. The CDR3 DNA reads TGTGCCACCAGTGACCCTACCGGAGGCACAGATACGCAGTATTTT. This chain links TRBV24-1 with TRBJ2-3; D uncertain. Trimming pared 4 bases from V and 1 base from J, leaving 11 bases between. The germline CDR1 and CDR2 sequences are KGHDR and SFDVKD. The CDR3 runs to 15 residues.

This CDR3 is CASSRVARVHEQYF. CDR3 in DNA: TGTGCCAGCAGCCGAGTAGCGAGAGTCCACGAGCAGTACTTC. The rearrangement joins TRBV27 to TRBJ2-7; D is possibly TRBD2 (5 bases). Deletions cut 6 bases from V and 5 bases from J, with 17 bases between. Germline lookup yields CDR1 MNHEY and CDR2 SMNVEV (reference sequence). This CDR3 comprises 14 residues.

The J gene is TRBJ2-5, the V gene TRBV14; D uncertain. This CDR3 is built from 13 residues. Germline V CDR1 and CDR2: SGHDN, FVKESK. V lost 4 bases and J lost 0, with 6 bases in between. This CDR3 is CASSRDNQETQYF. The CDR3 coding sequence is TGTGCCAGCAGCCGAGACAACCAAGAGACCCAGTACTTC. Full variable domain (rest looked up from reference TRBV14 and TRBJ2-5): EAGVTQFPSHSVIEKGQTVTLRCDPISGHDNLYWYRRVMGKEIKFLLHFVKESKQDESGMPNNRFLAERTGGTYSTLKVQPAELEDSGVYFCASSRDNQETQYFGPGTRLLVL.

The CDR3 region is CASSSPGQGAVGGYTF. CDR3 bases: TGTGCCAGTAGTTCACCGGGACAGGGGGCCGTTGGTGGCTACACCTTC. The rearrangement uses TRBV19 and TRBJ1-2, with 12 bases aligning to TRBD1. The CDR3 consists of 16 residues. Losses at the gene ends were 5 bases for V and 7 bases for J; bases not matched to a gene: 11. The V gene's germline CDR1 is LNHDA and CDR2 SQIVND (reference sequence).

This chain links TRBV5-5 with TRBJ2-3; possible D gene TRBD2, 5 bases. There are 12 residues in the CDR3. Germline V gene lookup returns CDR1 SGHKS and CDR2 YYEKEE (reference sequence). Trimming pared 5 bases from V and 6 bases from J, leaving 10 bases between. In DNA, the CDR3 is TGTGCCAGCAGGAGACCGGGGGATACGCAGTATTTT. Protein: CASRRPGDTQYF.

The chain links TRBV10-3 to TRBJ2-1; D uncertain. Germline V gene lookup returns CDR1 ENHRY and CDR2 SYGVKD. This CDR3 has 11 amino acids. Between the trimmed V and J ends, which lost 6 bases and 6 bases, there was a span of 6 bases. The CDR3 spells CAISLSNEQFF. The CDR3 DNA sequence: TGTGCCATCAGCCTGAGCAATGAGCAGTTCTTC.

The chain combines TRBV10-3 with TRBJ2-3; D perhaps matches TRBD2 (6 bases). Germline V gene data show CDR1 as ENHRY and CDR2 as SYGVKD. CDR3 length: 12 amino acids. V dropped 9 bases and J dropped 10 bases, with 17 bases sitting between them. CDR3: CAIGLPQGAQYF. Written as DNA, the CDR3 is TGTGCCATTGGACTACCCCAAGGTGCGCAGTATTTT.

The V gene is TRBV5-1, the J gene TRBJ1-1, with D perhaps TRBD1 (5 bases). V dropped 1 base and J dropped 13 bases, with 14 bases sitting between them. From germline, CDR1 is SGHRS and CDR2 YFSETQ. The CDR3 extends over 12 amino acids. The CDR3 coding sequence is TGCGCCAGCAGCTTGCGTAATGGTAGGGGTTTCTTT. It specifies CASSLRNGRGFF.

The chain joins TRBV2 to TRBJ1-1; D is unresolved. Germline V gene lookup returns CDR1 SNHLY and CDR2 FYNNEI. CDR3 length: 13 residues. Trimming took 4 bases from V and 1 from J, leaving 7 bases between them. The CDR3 here is CASSGGENTEAFF. CDR3 DNA: TGTGCCAGCAGTGGCGGAGAGAACACTGAAGCTTTCTTT.

There are a few counts of this clone. The chain combines TRBV19 with TRBJ1-2, with TRBD1 as a possible D gene (6 bases). The germline CDR1 and CDR2 sequences are LNHDA and SQIVND (reference sequence). The CDR3 is made up of 13 amino acids. V lost 5 bases, J lost 4 bases, and 11 bases lay in between. CDR3 residues: CASSVTGSYGYTF. The CDR3 nucleotides read TGTGCCAGTAGTGTTACAGGGAGCTATGGCTACACCTTC.

J is TRBJ2-3 and V is TRBV5-6, with D possibly being TRBD2 (5 bases). Trimming shortened V by 0 bases and J by 2 bases, and 13 bases separated the two germline ends. Looked up from germline, CDR1 is SGHDT and CDR2 is YYEEEE. The CDR3 is 16 amino acids. CDR3 sequence reads: CASSLDRTLNTDTQYF. The DNA of the CDR3 is TGTGCCAGCAGCTTGGATCGGACTTTAAACACAGATACGCAGTATTTT.